This TCR beta chain was documented in a study of blood T cell repertoires in COVID-19. Germline CDR1 reads GTSNPN; CDR2 reads SVGIG (reference sequence). V dropped 1 base and J dropped 7 bases, with 11 bases sitting between them. This CDR3 is 13 amino acids long. As originally analysed: Quantification of nucleated cells was approximated via reference gene primer amplification. Using immunoSEQ multiplex PCR, the repertoire was profiled, and TCRdb retains in-frame clones only, with some absent. V and J calls and clone size are given by that table; D and trimming were obtained from the DNA. The table shows 49,000 or so clones, with more than 75% occurring only once.

Material: peripheral blood. The gene calls are TRBV30 and TRBJ1-5; weak D call: TRBD1 (5 bases). The source is a man between 45 and 60 years old with active COVID-19. CDR3: CAWSAGGWQPQHF. CDR3 bases: TGTGCCTGGAGTGCGGGGGGATGGCAGCCCCAGCATTTT.